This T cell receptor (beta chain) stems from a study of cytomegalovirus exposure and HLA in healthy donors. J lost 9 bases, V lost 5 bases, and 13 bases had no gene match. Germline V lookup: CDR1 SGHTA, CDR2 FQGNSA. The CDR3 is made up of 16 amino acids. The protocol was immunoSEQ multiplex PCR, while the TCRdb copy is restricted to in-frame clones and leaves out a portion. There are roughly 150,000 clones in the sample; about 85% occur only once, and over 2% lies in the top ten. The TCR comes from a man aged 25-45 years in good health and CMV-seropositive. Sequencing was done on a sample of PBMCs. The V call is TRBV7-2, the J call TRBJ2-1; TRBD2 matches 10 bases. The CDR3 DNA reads TGTGCCAGCAGCCCAAGCGGGGGGGCACCATTTGGTGAGCAGTTCTTC. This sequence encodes CASSPSGGAPFGEQFF.